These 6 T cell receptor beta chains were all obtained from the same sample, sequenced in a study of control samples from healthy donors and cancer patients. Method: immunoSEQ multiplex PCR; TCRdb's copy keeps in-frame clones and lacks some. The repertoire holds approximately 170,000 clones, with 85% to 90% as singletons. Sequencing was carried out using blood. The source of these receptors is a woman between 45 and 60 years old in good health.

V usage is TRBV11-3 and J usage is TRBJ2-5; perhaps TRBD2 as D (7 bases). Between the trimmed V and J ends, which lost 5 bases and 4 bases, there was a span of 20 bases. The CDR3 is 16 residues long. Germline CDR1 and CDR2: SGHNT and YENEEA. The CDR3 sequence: CASSRGRGRAVETQYF. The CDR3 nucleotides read TGTGCCAGCAGCCGCGGTAGGGGGAGGGCCGTAGAGACCCAGTACTTC.

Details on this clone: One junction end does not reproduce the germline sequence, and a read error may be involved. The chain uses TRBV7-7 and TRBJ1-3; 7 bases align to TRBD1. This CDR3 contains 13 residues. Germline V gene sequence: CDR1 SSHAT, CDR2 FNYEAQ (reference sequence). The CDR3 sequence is CASSLDRGNTIYF. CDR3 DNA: TGTGCTAGCAGCTTGGACAGGGGAAACACCATATATTTT.

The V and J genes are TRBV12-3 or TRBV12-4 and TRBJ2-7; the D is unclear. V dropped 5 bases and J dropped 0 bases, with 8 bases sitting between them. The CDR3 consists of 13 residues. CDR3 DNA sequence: TGTGCCAGCAGTCCTGAGATCTCCTACGAGCAGTACTTC. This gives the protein CASSPEISYEQYF.

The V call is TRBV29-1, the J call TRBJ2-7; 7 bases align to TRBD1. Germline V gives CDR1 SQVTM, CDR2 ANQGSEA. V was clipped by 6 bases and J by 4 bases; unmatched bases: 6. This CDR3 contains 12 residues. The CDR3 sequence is CSVMTGPYEQYF. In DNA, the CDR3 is TGCAGCGTGATGACAGGGCCGTACGAGCAGTACTTC.

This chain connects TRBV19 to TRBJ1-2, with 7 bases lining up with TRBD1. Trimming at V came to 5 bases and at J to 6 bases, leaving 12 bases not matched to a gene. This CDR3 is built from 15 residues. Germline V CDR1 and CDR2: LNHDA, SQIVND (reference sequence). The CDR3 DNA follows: TGTGCCAGTAGTTGGGGACAGATGGTTGTAGATGGCTACACCTTC. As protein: CASSWGQMVVDGYTF.

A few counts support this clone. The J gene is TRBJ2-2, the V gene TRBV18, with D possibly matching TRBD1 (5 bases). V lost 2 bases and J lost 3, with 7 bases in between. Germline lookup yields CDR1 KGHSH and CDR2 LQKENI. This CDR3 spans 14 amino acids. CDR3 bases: TGTGCCAGCTCACCAGCAGGGTACACCGGGGAGCTGTTTTTT. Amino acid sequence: CASSPAGYTGELFF.